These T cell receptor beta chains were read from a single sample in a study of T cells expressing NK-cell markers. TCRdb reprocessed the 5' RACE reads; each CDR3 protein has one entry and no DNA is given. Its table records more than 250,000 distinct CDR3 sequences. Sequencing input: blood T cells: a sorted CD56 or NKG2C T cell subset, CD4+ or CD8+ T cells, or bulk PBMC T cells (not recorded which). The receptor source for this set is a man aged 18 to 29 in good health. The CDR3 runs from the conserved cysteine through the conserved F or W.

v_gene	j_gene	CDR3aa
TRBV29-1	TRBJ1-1	CSVLRQGNTEAFF
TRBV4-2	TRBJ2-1	CASSPTHPSGGEQFF
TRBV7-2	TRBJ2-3	CASSQQTSNRVETQYF
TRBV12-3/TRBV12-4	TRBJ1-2	CASNRGGYGYTF
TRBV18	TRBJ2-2	CASSNRGNTGELFF
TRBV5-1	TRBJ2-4	CASSGYSGSTGIQYF
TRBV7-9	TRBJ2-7	CASSPPRDRGTYEQYF
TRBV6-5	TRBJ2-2	CASSYRVLGGTGELFF
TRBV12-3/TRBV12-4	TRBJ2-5	CASSLKGPGETQYF
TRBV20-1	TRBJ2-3	CSATPRDGYTDTQYF
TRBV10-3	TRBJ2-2	CAISESVNTGELFF
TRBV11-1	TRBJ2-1	CASSLGTANYNEQFF
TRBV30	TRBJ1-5	CAWKGDGANQPQHF
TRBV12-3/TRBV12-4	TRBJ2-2	CASSLGGNTGELFF
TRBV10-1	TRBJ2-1	CASGERRGGRGEQFF
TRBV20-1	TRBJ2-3	CSASGSGHSTDTQYF
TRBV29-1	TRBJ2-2	CSARGYTNTGELFF
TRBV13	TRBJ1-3	CASSYDRGPGNTIYF
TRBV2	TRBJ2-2	CASSNSGTANTGELFF
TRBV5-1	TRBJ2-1	CASAAGDLKSNEQFF
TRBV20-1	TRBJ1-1	CSAREPGQKGSEAFF
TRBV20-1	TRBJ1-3	CSARVGEVRLTGNTIYF
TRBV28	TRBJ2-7	CASVDGALGAYEQYF
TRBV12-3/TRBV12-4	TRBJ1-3	CASSPNVVTGNTIYF
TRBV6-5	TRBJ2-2	CASSPSTGGGTGELFF
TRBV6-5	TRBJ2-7	CASSRGQPPWEQYF
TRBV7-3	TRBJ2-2	CASRQTGEIGELFF
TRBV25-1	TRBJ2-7	CASTGAGEQYF
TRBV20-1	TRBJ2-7	CSARTPAGGGEQYF
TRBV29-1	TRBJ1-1	CSVERQAAGEAFF
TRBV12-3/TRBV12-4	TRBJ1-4	CASKGGAEKLFF
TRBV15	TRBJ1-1	CATSPGWTEAFF
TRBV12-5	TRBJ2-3	CASGLAYTQYF
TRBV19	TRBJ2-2	CASSPSWGHTGELFF
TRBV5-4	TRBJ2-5	CASSWGVLAGRQETQYF
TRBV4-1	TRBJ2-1	CASSQGNGLAGTYEQFF
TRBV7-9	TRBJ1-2	CASSPPTGGNGYTF
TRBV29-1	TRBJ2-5	CSVDGRAGQETQYF
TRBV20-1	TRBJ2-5	CSARGTSDQETQYF
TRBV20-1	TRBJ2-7	CSARGGRYYEQYF
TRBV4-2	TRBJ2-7	CASSQQGQANPEQYF
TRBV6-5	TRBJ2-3	CASSYLDTQYF
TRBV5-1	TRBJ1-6	CASSLDRGNSPLHF